These T cell receptor beta chains were read from a single sample in a study of blood T cells in healthy people across ages. TCRdb fed the 5' RACE reads into MiXCR, producing one record per CDR3 protein. The data contain more than 550,000 distinct CDR3 sequences, approximately 21% of them singletons. Sequenced input: blood. These receptors came from a man between 65 and 85 years old in good health. The CDR3 runs from the conserved cysteine through the conserved F or W. The order of the fields is clone size, D gene, CDR3 length, V gene, J gene, CDR3 protein, CDR3 DNA. The D gene is left open where the match is weak. The size entry is marked missing in some rows and otherwise reads once, few, many or a size class.

size: NA; D: NA; length: 13; V: TRBV9; J: TRBJ2-1; CDR3: CASSVHAGNEQFF; DNA: TGTGCCAGCAGCGTACACGCCGGGAATGAGCAGTTCTTC
size: many; D: TRBD2; length: 16; V: TRBV13; J: TRBJ2-3; CDR3: CASSLVGGALTDTQYF; DNA: TGTGCCAGCAGCTTAGTCGGGGGGGCGCTCACAGATACGCAGTATTTT
size: few; D: TRBD2; length: 15; V: TRBV20-1; J: TRBJ2-1; CDR3: CSAESGGVQYNEQFF; DNA: TGCAGTGCTGAGAGCGGGGGGGTACAATACAATGAGCAGTTCTTC
size: many; D: TRBD2; length: 14; V: TRBV6-2/TRBV6-3; J: TRBJ2-1; CDR3: CATYRLAGGGEQFF; DNA: TGTGCCACCTACAGACTAGCGGGAGGGGGTGAGCAGTTCTTC
size: many; D: NA; length: 12; V: TRBV29-1; J: TRBJ2-4; CDR3: CSVSLGENIQYF; DNA: TGCAGCGTTTCTCTTGGGGAAAACATTCAGTACTTC
size: NA; D: NA; length: 13; V: TRBV30; J: TRBJ1-2; CDR3: CAWSYMEGYGYTF; DNA: TGTGCCTGGAGTTACATGGAGGGCTATGGCTACACCTTC
size: NA; D: NA; length: 12; V: TRBV19; J: TRBJ1-1; CDR3: CASRWGNTEAFF; DNA: TGTGCCAGTAGATGGGGAAACACTGAAGCTTTCTTT
size: few; D: NA; length: 12; V: TRBV11-2; J: TRBJ1-4; CDR3: CASSRGTAKLFF; DNA: TGTGCCAGCAGCCGGGGGACGGCCAAACTGTTTTTT
size: NA; D: NA; length: 16; V: TRBV18; J: TRBJ2-6; CDR3: CVSSPQGSSGANVLTF; DNA: TGTGTCAGCTCCCCTCAGGGGAGTTCTGGGGCCAACGTCCTGACTTTC
size: few; D: NA; length: 13; V: TRBV27; J: TRBJ2-7; CDR3: CASSWGLHYEQYF; DNA: TGTGCCAGCAGTTGGGGTCTCCACTACGAGCAGTACTTC
size: many; D: NA; length: 16; V: TRBV4-2; J: TRBJ1-5; CDR3: CASSQETGRSNQPQHF; DNA: TGTGCCAGCAGCCAAGAGACGGGACGCAGCAATCAGCCCCAGCATTTT
size: few; D: NA; length: 12; V: TRBV29-1; J: TRBJ1-2; CDR3: CSVGQAFYGYTF; DNA: TGCAGCGTTGGACAGGCTTTCTATGGCTACACCTTC
size: few; D: NA; length: 12; V: TRBV29-1; J: TRBJ2-7; CDR3: CSVEEASYEQYF; DNA: TGCAGCGTTGAAGAGGCGTCCTACGAGCAGTACTTC
size: NA; D: NA; length: 15; V: TRBV28; J: TRBJ2-7; CDR3: CASSSKWDGYYEQYF; DNA: TGTGCCAGCAGTTCAAAATGGGACGGATACTACGAGCAGTACTTC
size: few; D: NA; length: 16; V: TRBV9; J: TRBJ2-3; CDR3: CASSVGPGDATDTQYF; DNA: TGTGCCAGCAGCGTAGGGCCAGGGGACGCCACAGATACGCAGTATTTT
size: few; D: TRBD1; length: 13; V: TRBV19; J: TRBJ1-2; CDR3: CASTDRGGYGYTF; DNA: TGTGCCAGTACCGACAGGGGCGGCTATGGCTACACCTTC
size: NA; D: TRBD1; length: 11; V: TRBV29-1; J: TRBJ1-1; CDR3: CSVGQGRVAFF; DNA: TGCAGCGTTGGACAGGGGCGGGTAGCTTTCTTT
size: NA; D: NA; length: 15; V: TRBV5-1; J: TRBJ2-3; CDR3: CASSQAQGLTDTQYF; DNA: TGCGCCAGCAGCCAAGCGCAGGGGCTCACAGATACGCAGTATTTT
size: few; D: NA; length: 13; V: TRBV10-3; J: TRBJ2-2; CDR3: CAISESMTGELFF; DNA: TGTGCCATCAGTGAGTCGATGACCGGGGAGCTGTTTTTT
size: NA; D: NA; length: 15; V: TRBV28; J: TRBJ2-7; CDR3: CASSLPWGGAYEQYF; DNA: TGTGCCAGCAGTCTCCCCTGGGGAGGCGCCTACGAGCAGTACTTC
size: many; D: NA; length: 15; V: TRBV5-1; J: TRBJ2-7; CDR3: CASSLSPQRTYEQYF; DNA: TGCGCCAGCAGCTTGAGCCCCCAACGGACCTACGAGCAGTACTTC
size: NA; D: NA; length: 16; V: TRBV6-2/TRBV6-3; J: TRBJ1-3; CDR3: CASSYHGASSGNTIYF; DNA: TGTGCCAGCAGTTACCACGGGGCGAGCTCTGGAAACACCATATATTTT
size: NA; D: NA; length: 13; V: TRBV27; J: TRBJ2-2; CDR3: CASSLDAVGELFF; DNA: TGTGCCAGCAGTCTGGACGCGGTCGGGGAGCTGTTTTTT
size: few; D: TRBD1; length: 15; V: TRBV3-1; J: TRBJ1-2; CDR3: CASSQHSDRAYGYTF; DNA: TGTGCCAGCAGCCAGCATTCGGACAGGGCCTATGGCTACACCTTC
size: NA; D: NA; length: 13; V: TRBV5-1; J: TRBJ1-1; CDR3: CASSLVTPPEAFF; DNA: TGCGCCAGCAGCTTGGTGACTCCCCCTGAAGCTTTCTTT
size: NA; D: NA; length: 14; V: TRBV28; J: TRBJ1-2; CDR3: CASTSGLPIYGYTF; DNA: TGTGCCAGCACCTCAGGACTCCCGATCTATGGCTACACCTTC
size: many; D: NA; length: 13; V: TRBV28; J: TRBJ2-7; CDR3: CASRSPISYEQYF; DNA: TGTGCCAGCCGTTCACCTATATCCTACGAGCAGTACTTC
size: few; D: NA; length: 13; V: TRBV18; J: TRBJ1-1; CDR3: CASSPRRNTETFF; DNA: TGTGCCAGCTCACCAAGAAGAAACACTGAAACTTTCTTT
size: NA; D: NA; length: 13; V: TRBV20-1; J: TRBJ2-1; CDR3: CNARMGSYNEQFF; DNA: TGCAATGCTAGAATGGGATCCTACAATGAGCAGTTCTTC
size: NA; D: TRBD2; length: 20; V: TRBV30; J: TRBJ2-4; CDR3: CAWSVYSLLGGSVSKNIQYF; DNA: TGTGCCTGGAGTGTATATTCGTTGCTAGGCGGGAGTGTAAGCAAAAACATTCAGTACTTC
size: few; D: NA; length: 13; V: TRBV5-6; J: TRBJ2-7; CDR3: CASSVSGSDEQYF; DNA: TGTGCCAGCAGTGTATCGGGGAGCGACGAGCAGTACTTC
size: few; D: NA; length: 13; V: TRBV20-1; J: TRBJ2-5; CDR3: CSARKDGDNERFF; DNA: TGCAGTGCTAGAAAGGACGGCGACAATGAGCGGTTCTTC
size: few; D: NA; length: 14; V: TRBV5-1; J: TRBJ1-4; CDR3: CASSLESYDEKLFF; DNA: TGCGCCAGCAGCTTGGAATCTTATGATGAAAAACTGTTTTTT
size: few; D: TRBD1; length: 15; V: TRBV6-1; J: TRBJ2-2; CDR3: CASSEGTGGPGELFF; DNA: TGTGCCAGCAGTGAAGGGACAGGGGGCCCCGGGGAGCTGTTTTTT
size: few; D: TRBD1; length: 15; V: TRBV6-1; J: TRBJ2-1; CDR3: CASSATGIFYNEQFF; DNA: TGTGCCAGCAGTGCGACAGGGATATTCTACAATGAGCAGTTCTTC
size: NA; D: NA; length: 8; V: TRBV7-3; J: TRBJ1-4; CDR3: CASSLGSF; DNA: TGTGCCAGCAGCTTAGGATCTTTT
size: few; D: TRBD2; length: 14; V: TRBV15; J: TRBJ2-1; CDR3: CATSTLAGSNEQFF; DNA: TGTGCCACCAGCACCCTAGCGGGGTCCAATGAGCAGTTCTTC
size: few; D: NA; length: 16; V: TRBV18; J: TRBJ2-6; CDR3: CASSATVSSGANVLTF; DNA: TGTGCCAGCTCGGCGACGGTTAGCTCTGGGGCCAACGTCCTGACTTTC
size: NA; D: TRBD1; length: 16; V: TRBV2; J: TRBJ2-7; CDR3: CASSLYTLDRYYEQYF; DNA: TGTGCCAGCAGTTTGTACACATTGGACAGGTACTACGAGCAGTACTTC
size: NA; D: NA; length: 12; V: TRBV6-5; J: TRBJ2-3; CDR3: CASRERADTQYF; DNA: TGTGCGAGTCGGGAGAGGGCAGATACGCAGTATTTT
size: few; D: TRBD1; length: 15; V: TRBV20-1; J: TRBJ2-3; CDR3: CSASQAQQGADTQYF; DNA: TGCAGTGCTAGTCAAGCTCAACAGGGGGCAGATACGCAGTATTTT
size: many; D: NA; length: 12; V: TRBV12-3/TRBV12-4; J: TRBJ2-2; CDR3: CAARVGPGELFF; DNA: TGTGCCGCCAGGGTGGGACCCGGGGAGCTGTTTTTT
size: few; D: NA; length: 10; V: TRBV7-2; J: TRBJ1-4; CDR3: CARTGGRVFF; DNA: TGTGCCAGGACGGGGGGTCGGGTGTTTTTT
size: few; D: NA; length: 16; V: TRBV7-8; J: TRBJ2-3; CDR3: CASSLVMVGFTDTQYF; DNA: TGTGCCAGCAGCTTAGTTATGGTAGGGTTCACAGATACGCAGTATTTT
size: many; D: NA; length: 13; V: TRBV29-1; J: TRBJ2-3; CDR3: CSVEGGGTDTQYF; DNA: TGCAGCGTTGAGGGCGGGGGCACAGATACGCAGTATTTT
size: many; D: NA; length: 13; V: TRBV7-3; J: TRBJ2-2; CDR3: CASSATRDGELFF; DNA: TGTGCCAGCAGCGCCACTAGGGACGGGGAGCTGTTTTTT
size: few; D: NA; length: 15; V: TRBV3-1; J: TRBJ2-1; CDR3: CASSQRGLNYNEQFF; DNA: TGTGCCAGCAGCCAACGAGGACTAAATTACAATGAGCAGTTCTTC
size: NA; D: NA; length: 11; V: TRBV30; J: TRBJ1-4; CDR3: CAWSGREKLFF; DNA: TGTGCCTGGAGTGGCCGTGAAAAACTGTTTTTT
size: NA; D: TRBD1; length: 13; V: TRBV7-2; J: TRBJ2-2; CDR3: CASKQGAAGELFF; DNA: TGTGCCAGCAAACAGGGGGCGGCCGGGGAGCTGTTTTTT
size: NA; D: TRBD2; length: 13; V: TRBV29-1; J: TRBJ2-7; CDR3: CSVKAGDTLRQYF; DNA: TGCAGCGTAAAAGCGGGGGACACTCTCAGGCAGTACTTC
size: NA; D: TRBD1; length: 17; V: TRBV12-3/TRBV12-4; J: TRBJ1-6; CDR3: CASSSRQGSSYNSPLHF; DNA: TGTGCCAGCAGTTCCCGACAGGGGAGCTCCTATAATTCACCCCTCCACTTT
size: NA; D: TRBD1; length: 17; V: TRBV29-1; J: TRBJ1-1; CDR3: CSVEGARDRAMNTEALF; DNA: TGCAGCGTTGAAGGTGCGAGGGACAGGGCAATGAACACTGAAGCTCTCTTT
size: few; D: NA; length: 16; V: TRBV6-5; J: TRBJ2-2; CDR3: CASSYSRGWNTGELFF; DNA: TGTGCCAGCAGTTACTCACGGGGATGGAACACCGGGGAGCTGTTTTTT
size: few; D: NA; length: 14; V: TRBV20-1; J: TRBJ1-2; CDR3: CSARDGISANGYTF; DNA: TGCAGTGCTAGAGATGGTATTTCGGCAAATGGCTACACCTTC
size: few; D: NA; length: 14; V: TRBV2; J: TRBJ1-1; CDR3: CASSRETGNTEAFF; DNA: TGTGCCAGCAGTCGCGAGACTGGGAACACTGAAGCTTTCTTT
size: NA; D: NA; length: 14; V: TRBV6-6; J: TRBJ1-4; CDR3: CASIRQETNEKLFF; DNA: TGTGCCAGCATTAGGCAGGAAACTAATGAAAAACTGTTTTTT
size: few; D: NA; length: 12; V: TRBV20-1; J: TRBJ2-7; CDR3: CSARASHGEQYF; DNA: TGCAGTGCTAGGGCATCCCACGGCGAGCAGTACTTC
size: few; D: NA; length: 15; V: TRBV5-5; J: TRBJ1-1; CDR3: CASSFLAGGNTEAFF; DNA: TGTGCCAGCAGCTTCCTCGCGGGGGGGAACACTGAAGCTTTCTTT
size: NA; D: TRBD2; length: 15; V: TRBV28; J: TRBJ2-7; CDR3: CASRVSGGAFYEQYF; DNA: TGTGCCAGCAGAGTTAGCGGGGGGGCCTTTTACGAGCAGTACTTC
size: few; D: TRBD2; length: 11; V: TRBV28; J: TRBJ2-7; CDR3: CATRGGYEQYF; DNA: TGTGCCACCCGGGGGGGCTACGAGCAGTACTTC